The table lists the clone carrying this TCR beta chain with a count of one. The CDR3 totals 16 residues. The V gene end was trimmed by 0 bases and the J gene end by 7 bases; junction bases not matched to a gene: 7. Germline V gene data show CDR1 as LGHNA and CDR2 as YNFKEQ. Produced via immunoSEQ multiplex PCR; TCRdb's table is partial and in-frame only. The sample includes approximately 180,000 clones, 65% to 90% of them seen just once. Enrollees, about 18 to 95 years old, lived in fewer than 25 US areas. Each participant's cohort was designated according to participant-reported clinical history. Recovery meant two consecutive negative NP/OP PCR tests, professional clearance, or resolved symptoms. This sample stems from a study of blood T cell repertoires in COVID-19. Study-level background: PBMCs, B-cell-depleted T cells, or T cells provided the cDNA or gDNA that made up the material.

The J gene is TRBJ1-5, the V gene TRBV4-2, with 9 bases that match TRBD1. The sequenced material came from PBMCs or T cells enriched from blood (not recorded which). This receptor was identified in a man aged 45-65 years who had recovered from COVID-19. In nucleotides, the CDR3 is TGTGCCAGCAGCCAAGATCGAGGACAGGGGAACCAGCCCCAGCATTTT. This gives the protein CASSQDRGQGNQPQHF.